This T cell receptor (beta chain) was profiled in a study of cytomegalovirus exposure and HLA in healthy donors. At the level of the study: Earlier work reported 117 million unique TCR beta sequences from about 180 million T cells. Findings and caveats of the study: Most subjects had HLA-A and HLA-B alleles reportedly predicted accurately by TCR beta sequences.

This clone has only one observation. Its cognate antigen is unknown. It was with 60 Vbeta and 13 Jbeta primers that the PCR ran. In the authors' methods: Later analysis identified some 88 million unique TCR beta chains, approximately 11 million shared. The method was immunoSEQ multiplex PCR; TCRdb's version includes in-frame clones alone and lacks a portion of them. Clone size and the V and J calls come from that table; the DNA yielded D and trimming. This table has some 40,000 clones, roughly 80% appearing once. The V gene's germline CDR1 is MNHEY and CDR2 SVGAGI. This CDR3 contains 15 residues. Trimming cost V 5 bases and J 4 bases; bases outside gene matches: 7.

Sequencing input: PBMCs. The chain has TRBV6-5 and TRBJ1-2; 10 bases map to TRBD1. The sequence derives from a man aged 45-65 years in good health and CMV-seronegative. CDR3 DNA sequence: TGTGCCAGCAGTAGACCGGGACAGGGGCGCTATGGCTACACCTTC. The encoded protein is CASSRPGQGRYGYTF.